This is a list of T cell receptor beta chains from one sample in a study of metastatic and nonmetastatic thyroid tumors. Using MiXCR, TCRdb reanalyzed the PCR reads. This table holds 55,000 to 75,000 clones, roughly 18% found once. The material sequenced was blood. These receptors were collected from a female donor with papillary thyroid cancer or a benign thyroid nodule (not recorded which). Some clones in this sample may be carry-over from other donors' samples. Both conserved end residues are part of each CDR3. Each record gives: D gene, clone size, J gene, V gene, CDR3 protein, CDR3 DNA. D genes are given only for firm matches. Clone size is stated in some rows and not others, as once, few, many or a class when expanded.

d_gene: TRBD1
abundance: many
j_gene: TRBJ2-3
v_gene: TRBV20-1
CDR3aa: CSARPPDRVADTQYF
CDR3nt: TGCAGTGCTAGACCCCCTGACAGGGTAGCAGATACGCAGTATTTT

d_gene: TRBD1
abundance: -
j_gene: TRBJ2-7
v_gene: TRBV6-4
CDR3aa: CASSVEPGQGYEQYF
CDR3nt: TGTGCCAGCAGTGTCGAACCGGGACAGGGCTACGAGCAGTACTTC

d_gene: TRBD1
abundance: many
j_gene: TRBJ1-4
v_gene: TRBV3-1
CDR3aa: CASSHTTGVANEKLFF
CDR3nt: TGTGCCAGCAGCCACACCACAGGGGTTGCTAATGAAAAACTGTTTTTT

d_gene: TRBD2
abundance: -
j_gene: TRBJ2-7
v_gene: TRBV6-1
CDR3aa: CASSESSGTSYEQYF
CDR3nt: TGTGCCAGCAGTGAGTCTAGCGGGACTTCCTACGAGCAGTACTTC

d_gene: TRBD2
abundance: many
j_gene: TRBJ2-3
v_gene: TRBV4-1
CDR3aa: CASSQGAGGMTDTQYF
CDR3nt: TGCGCCAGCAGCCAAGGGGCGGGAGGGATGACAGATACGCAGTATTTT

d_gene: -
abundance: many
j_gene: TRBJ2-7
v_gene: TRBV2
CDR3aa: CASKRDSYEQYF
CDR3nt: TGTGCCAGCAAACGGGACTCCTACGAGCAGTACTTC

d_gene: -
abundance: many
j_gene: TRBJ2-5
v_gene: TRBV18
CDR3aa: CASSPPTAKETQYF
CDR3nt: TGTGCCAGCTCACCACCGACGGCTAAAGAGACCCAGTACTTC

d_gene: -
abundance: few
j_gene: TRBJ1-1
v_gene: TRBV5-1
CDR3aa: CASSLSGWNFVEAFF
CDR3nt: TGCGCCAGCAGCTTGTCAGGGTGGAATTTTGTTGAAGCTTTCTTT

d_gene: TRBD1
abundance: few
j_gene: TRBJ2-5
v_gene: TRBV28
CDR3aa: CASSHRTGGGETQYF
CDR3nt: TGTGCCAGCAGTCACCGGACAGGGGGCGGTGAGACCCAGTACTTC

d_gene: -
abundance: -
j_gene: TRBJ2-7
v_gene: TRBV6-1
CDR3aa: CASKGAGWRTDFYEQYF
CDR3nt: TGTGCCAGCAAGGGTGCAGGGTGGCGTACGGACTTCTACGAGCAGTACTTC

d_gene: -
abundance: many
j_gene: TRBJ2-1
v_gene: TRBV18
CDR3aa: CASSPGGRDEQFF
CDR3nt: TGTGCCAGCTCACCGGGGGGGCGCGATGAGCAGTTCTTC

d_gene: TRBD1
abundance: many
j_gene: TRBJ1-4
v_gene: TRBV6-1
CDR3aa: CASSGWTGVNEKLFF
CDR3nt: TGTGCCAGCAGTGGATGGACAGGCGTTAATGAAAAACTGTTTTTT

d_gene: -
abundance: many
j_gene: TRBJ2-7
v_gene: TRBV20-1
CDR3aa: CSARARGKSSYEQYF
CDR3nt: TGCAGTGCTAGAGCAAGAGGGAAGAGCTCCTACGAGCAGTACTTC

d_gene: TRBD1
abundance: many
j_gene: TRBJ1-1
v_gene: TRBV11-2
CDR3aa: CASSPGGTGGLLFAFF
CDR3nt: TGTGCCAGCAGTCCCGGTGGGACAGGGGGCTTACTCTTCGCTTTCTTT

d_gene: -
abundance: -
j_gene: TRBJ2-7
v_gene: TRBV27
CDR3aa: CASSLSTGGLYEQYF
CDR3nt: TGTGCCAGCAGTTTATCCACCGGAGGGCTCTACGAGCAGTACTTC

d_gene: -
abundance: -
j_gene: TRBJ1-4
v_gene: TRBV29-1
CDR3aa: CSARGSANEKLFF
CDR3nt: TGCAGCGCCAGGGGTTCAGCTAATGAAAAACTGTTTTTT

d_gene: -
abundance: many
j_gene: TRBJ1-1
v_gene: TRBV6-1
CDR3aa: CASSEEAEAFF
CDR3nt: TGTGCCAGCAGTGAAGAGGCTGAAGCTTTCTTT

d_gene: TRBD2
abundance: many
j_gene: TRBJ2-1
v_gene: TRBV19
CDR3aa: CASSIVGAGGNEQFF
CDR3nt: TGTGCCAGTAGTATAGTAGGAGCGGGAGGTAATGAGCAGTTCTTC

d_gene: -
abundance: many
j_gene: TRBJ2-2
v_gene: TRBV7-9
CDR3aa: CASSLVTDFGELFF
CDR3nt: TGTGCCAGCAGCTTAGTAACCGATTTTGGGGAGCTGTTTTTT

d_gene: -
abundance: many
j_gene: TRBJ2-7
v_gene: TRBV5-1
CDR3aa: CASSLGGSGYEQYF
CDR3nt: TGCGCCAGCAGCTTGGGGGGAAGCGGCTACGAGCAGTACTTC

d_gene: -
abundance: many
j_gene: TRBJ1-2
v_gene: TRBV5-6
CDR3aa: CASSPGAYGYTF
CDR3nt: TGTGCCAGCAGCCCAGGGGCATATGGCTACACCTTC

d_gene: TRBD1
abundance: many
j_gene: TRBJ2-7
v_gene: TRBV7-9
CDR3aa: CASSLWDRVDYEQYF
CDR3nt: TGTGCCAGCAGCTTATGGGACAGGGTCGACTACGAGCAGTACTTC

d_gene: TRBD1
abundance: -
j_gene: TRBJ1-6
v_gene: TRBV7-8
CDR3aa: CASSRDSDNSPLHF
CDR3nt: TGTGCCAGCAGCAGGGACAGCGATAATTCACCCCTCCACTTT

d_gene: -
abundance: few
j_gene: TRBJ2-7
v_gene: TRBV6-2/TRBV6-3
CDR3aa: CASSSRVGTYEQYF
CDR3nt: TGTGCCAGCAGTAGCCGGGTTGGGACCTACGAGCAGTACTTC

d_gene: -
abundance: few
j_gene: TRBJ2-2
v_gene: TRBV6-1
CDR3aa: CASGVSGTGAGELFF
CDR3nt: TGTGCCAGCGGAGTTAGTGGGACGGGAGCCGGGGAGCTGTTTTTT

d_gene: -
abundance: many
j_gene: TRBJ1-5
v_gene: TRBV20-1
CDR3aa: CSASLGDQPQHF
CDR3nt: TGCAGTGCTAGCCTCGGGGATCAGCCCCAGCATTTT

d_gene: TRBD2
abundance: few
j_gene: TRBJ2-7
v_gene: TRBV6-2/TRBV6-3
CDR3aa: CASNLAGGSYEQYF
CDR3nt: TGTGCCAGTAACCTAGCGGGAGGGTCCTACGAGCAGTACTTC

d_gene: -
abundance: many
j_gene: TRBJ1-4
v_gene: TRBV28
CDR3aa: CASSSGGGTEKLFF
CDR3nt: TGTGCCAGCAGCTCAGGCGGGGGGACTGAAAAACTGTTTTTT

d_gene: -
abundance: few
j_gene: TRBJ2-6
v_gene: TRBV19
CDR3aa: CASRTSGANVLTF
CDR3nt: TGTGCCAGTAGGACTTCTGGGGCCAACGTCCTGACTTTC

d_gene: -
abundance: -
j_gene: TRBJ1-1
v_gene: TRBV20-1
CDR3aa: CSARDLGGHTEAFF
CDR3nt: TGCAGTGCTAGAGATCTTGGGGGGCACACTGAAGCTTTCTTT

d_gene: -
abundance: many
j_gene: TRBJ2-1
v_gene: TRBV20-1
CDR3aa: CSARKSGKGGNEQFF
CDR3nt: TGCAGTGCTAGAAAAAGCGGGAAGGGGGGCAATGAGCAGTTCTTC

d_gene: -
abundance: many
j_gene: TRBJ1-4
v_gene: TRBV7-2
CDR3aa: CASSLERGTNEKLFF
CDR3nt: TGTGCCAGCAGCTTAGAACGGGGAACTAATGAAAAACTGTTTTTT

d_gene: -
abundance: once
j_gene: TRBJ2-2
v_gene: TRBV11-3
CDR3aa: CASRSYTGELFF
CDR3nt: TGTGCCAGCAGATCTTACACCGGGGAGCTGTTTTTT

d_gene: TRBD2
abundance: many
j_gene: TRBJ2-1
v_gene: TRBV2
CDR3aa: CASSLAGAGGWDEQFF
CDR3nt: TGTGCCAGCAGCCTCGCCGGAGCGGGGGGGTGGGATGAGCAGTTCTTC

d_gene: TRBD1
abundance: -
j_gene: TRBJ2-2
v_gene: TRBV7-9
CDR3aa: CASMRGGLTGELFF
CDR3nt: TGTGCCAGCATGCGAGGGGGCTTAACCGGGGAGCTGTTTTTT

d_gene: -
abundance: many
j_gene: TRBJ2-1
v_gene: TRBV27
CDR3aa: CASSLVKWASEQFF
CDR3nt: TGTGCCAGCAGTTTAGTAAAATGGGCCAGTGAGCAGTTCTTC